This T cell receptor (beta chain) was retrieved from a study of molecular identifiers for immune sequencing clone quantification. The CDR3 consists of 15 residues. Germline V gives CDR1 SEHNR, CDR2 FQNEAQ (reference sequence). V shed 5 bases and J shed 6 bases, with 16 bases lying between them. This clonotype has only a few counts. Based on a CD8+CD4-CCR7+CD45RA+ profile, naive CD8 T cells were sorted. TCRdb reprocessed the PCR reads with MiXCR, giving one entry per CDR3 protein. The sample records about half a million distinct CDR3 sequences, about 25% being singletons. The receptor was isolated from a human donor in good health. Some libraries in this study had Jurkat cell RNA spiked in. Sequencing was done on a sample of naive CD8+ T cells from blood, with Jurkat cell RNA spiked in. Subset described: FACS-sorted CD8+CD4-CCR7+CD45RA+ naive T cells. The genes are TRBV7-9 and TRBJ1-4, with D unresolved. CDR3 loop: CASSKLIGLDEKLFF. CDR3 nucleotides: TGTGCCAGCAGCAAACTTATAGGACTCGATGAAAAACTGTTTTTT.